The 2 T cell receptor beta chains below were found in one sample sequenced in a study of T-cell memory formation after mild COVID-19. TCRdb analysed the 5' RACE reads with MiXCR anew, one entry per CDR3 protein. The table includes 380,000 or so distinct CDR3 sequences, around 15% detected once. The sequencing sample was made of PBMCs or a T cell subset sorted from them (not recorded which). The receptors were sampled from a man between 18 and 29 years old who had mild COVID-19 (a few samples of this study predate the infection). Cell type and time point are not known.

This chain uses TRBV20-1 with TRBJ2-3; D perhaps matches TRBD2 (6 bases). This CDR3 spans 12 amino acids. V lost 7 bases, J lost 6 bases, and 14 bases lay in between. The germline V gene has CDR1 DFQATT and CDR2 SNEGSKA (reference sequence). The CDR3 protein is CSVTHGGDTQYF. In nucleotides, the CDR3 is TGCAGTGTTACTCACGGGGGTGATACGCAGTATTTT.

The chain recombines TRBV7-9 with TRBJ2-1; maybe TRBD2 (6 bases). The CDR3 spans 16 residues. Germline V lookup: CDR1 SEHNR, CDR2 FQNEAQ (reference sequence). Trimming shortened V by 5 bases and J by 4 bases, and 18 bases separated the two germline ends. CDR3 nucleotides: TGTGCCAGCAGCCCTGATTGGACGGGAGCTTACAATGAGCAGTTCTTC. Protein sequence: CASSPDWTGAYNEQFF.